This T cell receptor (beta chain) is from a study of response to subunit inactivated influenza vaccine. Whole-study findings and limits: Each seasonal influenza vaccination recruits few new T cells, the authors suggested.

The CDR3 runs to 12 residues. Trimming took 3 bases from V and 4 from J, leaving 4 bases between them. Germline CDR1 reads SQVTM; CDR2 reads ANQGSEA. A remark on this clonotype: Its antigen is undetermined.

TCRdb used MiXCR to reprocess the RT-PCR reads, holding one entry per CDR3 protein. This sample has over 450,000 distinct CDR3 sequences, with over 10% found just once. This sequence originates from a man over 45 who received an inactivated influenza vaccine. J is TRBJ2-6 and V is TRBV29-1; D gene unclear. Sequencing used PBMCs from blood, obtained roughly 48 days after vaccination. CDR3 sequence (DNA): TGCAGCGTTGATGTGGGGGCCAACGTCCTGACTTTC. Protein sequence: CSVDVGANVLTF.